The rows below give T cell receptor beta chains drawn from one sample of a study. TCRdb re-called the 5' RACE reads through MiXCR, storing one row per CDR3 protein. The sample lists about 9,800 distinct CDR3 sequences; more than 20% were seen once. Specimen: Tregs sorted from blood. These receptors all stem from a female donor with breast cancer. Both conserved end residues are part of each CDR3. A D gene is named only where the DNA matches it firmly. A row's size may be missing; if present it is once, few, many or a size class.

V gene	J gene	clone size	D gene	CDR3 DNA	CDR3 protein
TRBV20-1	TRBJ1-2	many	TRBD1	TGCAGTGCTTCATCAACAGGGGCAATTAACTATGGCTACACCTTC	CSASSTGAINYGYTF
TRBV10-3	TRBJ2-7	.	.	TGTGCCAGCAGTGACTGGCTAGGGTATGAGCAGTACTTC	CASSDWLGYEQYF
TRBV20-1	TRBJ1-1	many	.	TGCAGTGCTAGTAGGGCAGCGGGGAGCACTGAAGCTTTCTTT	CSASRAAGSTEAFF
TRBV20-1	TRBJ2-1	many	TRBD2	TGCAGTGCTAGGGGACTAGCGGGTGCCTACAATGAGCAGTTCTTC	CSARGLAGAYNEQFF
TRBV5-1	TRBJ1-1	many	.	TGCGCCAGCAGCTCGGGGCCCATACAGGACACGGACACTGAAGCTTTCTTT	CASSSGPIQDTDTEAFF
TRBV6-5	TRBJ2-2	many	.	TGTGCCAGCAGTTACGCGGGACTGGGGGAGCTGTTTTTT	CASSYAGLGELFF
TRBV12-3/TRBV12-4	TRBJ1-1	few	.	TGTGCCAGCAGTCCAGGACGGACTGAAGCTTTCTTT	CASSPGRTEAFF
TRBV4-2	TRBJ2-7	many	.	TGTGCCAGCAGCCCTGCGGACGGGAAAGGAGGCGAGCAGTACTTC	CASSPADGKGGEQYF
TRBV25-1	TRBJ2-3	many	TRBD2	TGTGCCAGCAGTGACGCCCTGCTAGCGGGAGGGCCCGCAGATACGCAGTATTTT	CASSDALLAGGPADTQYF
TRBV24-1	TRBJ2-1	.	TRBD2	TGTGCCACCAGGGGAACTAGCGGTAGCTCCTACAATACGCAGTTCTTC	CATRGTSGSSYNTQFF
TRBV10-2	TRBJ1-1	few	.	TGCGCCAGCAGGGCGGGGGAGGTGAACACTGAAGCTTTCTTT	CASRAGEVNTEAFF